The 29 T cell receptor beta chains listed next were all sequenced from one sample in a study of shared clonotypes between healthy human individuals. Assay used: immunoSEQ multiplex PCR; TCRdb lists only in-frame clones, some missing. Among hundreds of thousands of clones listed, roughly 83% were seen once. The sequenced material came from PBMCs. The receptors stem from a middle-aged woman in good health. Some clones in this sample may be carry-over from other donors' samples.

The chain is built from TRBV14 and TRBJ2-3, with D hard to call. In germline, CDR1 is SGHDN, CDR2 FVKESK. CDR3 length equals 11 residues. The ends were cut back, 4 bases at V and 6 bases at J, with 5 bases in the middle. The CDR3 nucleotides read TGTGCCAGCAGCCTATTGGATACGCAGTATTTT. Residues: CASSLLDTQYF.

The CDR3 coding sequence is TGTGCCAGCAGTTACCGCCGAACGGGCTACCTAGATACGCAGTATTTT. The encoded protein is CASSYRRTGYLDTQYF. The chain joins TRBV6-5 to TRBJ2-3; D not certain. Trimming shortened V by 2 bases and J by 5 bases, and 17 bases separated the two germline ends. The CDR3 has 16 amino acids. The germline V gene encodes CDR1 MNHEY and CDR2 SVGAGI.

A remark on this clone: The same CDR3 is also encoded by other DNA sequences in this sample. V is TRBV5-6 and J is TRBJ2-3; D perhaps matches TRBD2 (5 bases). Germline V gene lookup returns CDR1 SGHDT and CDR2 YYEEEE. The V end lost 3 bases, the J end lost 0 bases, and 8 bases lay between the germline ends. The CDR3 has 14 residues. CDR3 nucleotides: TGTGCCAGCAGCTCGACGGGGAGCACAGATACGCAGTATTTT. It encodes CASSSTGSTDTQYF.

V usage is TRBV30 and J usage is TRBJ2-6; D remains ambiguous. This CDR3 is built from 14 residues. Germline CDR1 is GTSNPN and CDR2 is SVGIG (reference sequence). Trimming took off 5 bases at V and 0 bases at J, with 8 bases between the two ends. DNA for the CDR3: TGTGCCTGGGACCAAAGCTCTGGGGCCAACGTCCTGACTTTC. This codes for CAWDQSSGANVLTF.

The J gene is TRBJ1-4, the V gene TRBV11-2; D is ambiguous. Trimming left V 8 bases short and J 2 bases short, with 15 bases between. Germline-derived CDR1 and CDR2 are SGHAT and FQNNGV. This CDR3 is 15 amino acids long. The CDR3 coding sequence is TGTGCCAGCTCAGACCTTTTGGGTACTAATGAAAAACTGTTTTTT. Translation: CASSDLLGTNEKLFF.

V is TRBV28 and J is TRBJ2-7, with 9 bases lining up with TRBD1. The CDR3 length is 15 residues. The germline V gene encodes CDR1 MDHEN and CDR2 SYDVKM. Trimming cost V 1 base and J 6 bases; bases outside gene matches: 7. CDR3 sequence reads: CASSLFLTGGREQYF. The DNA for the CDR3 is TGTGCCAGCAGTTTATTCCTGACAGGGGGGCGCGAGCAGTACTTC.

V usage is TRBV6-5 and J usage is TRBJ2-7; D possibly corresponds to TRBD1 (5 bases). Germline V lookup: CDR1 MNHEY, CDR2 SVGAGI. Trimming stripped 6 bases from V and 0 bases from J, with 15 bases between. CDR3 size: 15 residues. The DNA for the CDR3 is TGTGCCAGCAGCCGAAGGATAGACAGCTCCTACGAGCAGTACTTC. Encoded protein: CASSRRIDSSYEQYF.

The gene calls are TRBV5-1 and TRBJ2-7; D unclear. Germline lookup yields CDR1 SGHRS and CDR2 YFSETQ. V shed 0 bases and J shed 6 bases, with 10 bases lying between them. This CDR3 contains 13 residues. Written as DNA, the CDR3 is TGCGCCAGCAGCTTGGAGTCGGTGAGCGAGCAGTACTTC. It translates to CASSLESVSEQYF.

Worth noting for this clone: This may arise from a read error, as a much more abundant clone is one base away. The chain carries TRBV28 and TRBJ2-7; D gene uncertain. The CDR3 has 11 amino acids. Germline CDR1 is MDHEN and CDR2 is SYDVKM. CDR3 nucleotide sequence: TGTGCCGGCAGCTCCTCCTACGAGCAGTACTTC. This codes for CAGSSSYEQYF.

This sequence joins TRBV5-1 and TRBJ2-1; D perhaps matches TRBD1 (5 bases). From germline, CDR1 is SGHRS and CDR2 YFSETQ. V shed 0 bases and J shed 8 bases, with 18 bases lying between them. The length of the CDR3 is 16 residues. The CDR3 region is CASSLDLGPLLYEQFF. In DNA, the CDR3 is TGCGCCAGCAGCTTGGATCTGGGGCCACTCCTATATGAGCAGTTCTTC.

V is TRBV28 and J is TRBJ2-7; 8 bases are a match to TRBD2. Germline trimming cut 5 bases from V and 5 bases from J; bases unmatched to any gene: 8. CDR3 size: 14 residues. Per the germline V gene, CDR1 is MDHEN and CDR2 is SYDVKM. The CDR3 sequence: CASSTVGGVNEQYF. CDR3 DNA: TGTGCCAGCAGTACGGTCGGGGGGGTAAACGAGCAGTACTTC.

The chain couples TRBV19 to TRBJ1-5; perhaps TRBD1 as D (5 bases). The CDR3 has 13 residues. Germline V lookup: CDR1 LNHDA, CDR2 SQIVND (reference sequence). V lost 7 bases to trimming and J lost 3 bases, with 10 bases between them. The CDR3 loop reads CASTKGVNQPQHF. The CDR3 bases are TGTGCCAGTACCAAAGGGGTCAATCAGCCCCAGCATTTT. The full variable domain, its missing parts supplied by reference TRBV19 and TRBJ1-5, is DGGITQSPKYLFRKEGQNVTLSCEQNLNHDAMYWYRQDPGQGLRLIYYSQIVNDFQKGDIAEGYSVSREKKESFPLTVTSAQKNPTAFYLCASTKGVNQPQHFGDGTRLSIL.

The gene calls are TRBV5-1 and TRBJ2-3, with 7 bases that match TRBD2. The CDR3 sequence is 14 residues long. Germline CDR1 and CDR2: SGHRS and YFSETQ. V shed 4 bases, J shed 6 bases, and the junction held 8 bases outside the gene matches. Here the CDR3 DNA reads TGCGCCAGCAGCCCGGATAGCGGGTGGGATACGCAGTATTTT. Translating gives CASSPDSGWDTQYF.

V usage is TRBV18 and J usage is TRBJ2-7; TRBD1 or TRBD2 may be the D gene (5 bases each). With 4 bases removed from V and 7 bases from J, the gap between germline ends came to 23 bases. Germline loops: CDR1 KGHSH, CDR2 LQKENI. The CDR3 runs to 16 residues. The CDR3 DNA reads TGTGCCAGCTCACATAACCAGGGTTCGGGGTTGGATGAGCAGTACTTC. Residues: CASSHNQGSGLDEQYF.

The CDR3: CASRKRVAGGYEQYF. The CDR3 region has the DNA TGTGCCAGCAGAAAACGGGTAGCGGGAGGCTACGAGCAGTACTTC. The rearrangement links TRBV5-4 to TRBJ2-7, with 10 bases identical to TRBD2. Trimming cost V 5 bases and J 3 bases; bases outside gene matches: 8. Germline V lookup: CDR1 SGHNT, CDR2 YYREEE (reference sequence). This CDR3 spans 15 amino acids.

The table lists this clone with a few counts. J is TRBJ2-7 and V is TRBV6-4, with TRBD2 as a possible D gene (6 bases). CDR1 and CDR2 from the germline V gene are MRHNA and SNTAGT. The CDR3 is 16 amino acids. V lost 4 bases and J 3 bases, leaving 19 bases between the germline ends. For the CDR3, the DNA is TGTGCCAGCAGTGGAGTCCGGGTCCGGGGGAGCTACGAGCAGTACTTC. Protein product: CASSGVRVRGSYEQYF.

This CDR3 is CASSTMGANYNEQFF. Here the CDR3 DNA reads TGTGCCAGCTCTACGATGGGGGCGAATTACAATGAGCAGTTCTTC. The chain is built from TRBV27 and TRBJ2-1; D is perhaps TRBD1 (6 bases). Germline CDR1 MNHEY, CDR2 SMNVEV (reference sequence). The CDR3 is 15 residues long. Between the trimmed V and J ends, which lost 8 bases and 4 bases, there was a span of 18 bases.

This clone showed up just once. The rearrangement uses TRBV4-3 and TRBJ2-1; a possible D gene is TRBD1 (5 bases). The CDR3 extends over 13 amino acids. Germline CDR1 LGHNA, CDR2 YSLEER. V lost 2 bases and J lost 8, with 10 bases in between. CDR3 bases: TGCGCCAGCAGCCAACCAGGGCGGCATGAGCAGTTCTTC. Its protein product is CASSQPGRHEQFF.

The chain employs TRBV6-1 and TRBJ1-5, with 9 bases identical to TRBD1. The V gene end was trimmed by 7 bases and the J gene end by 7 bases; junction bases not matched to a gene: 5. The germline CDR1 and CDR2 sequences are MNHNS and SASEGT. The CDR3 is 13 amino acids. The CDR3 sequence: CASTETGGQPQHF. CDR3 DNA sequence: TGTGCCAGCACCGAGACAGGGGGACAGCCCCAGCATTTT.

Written as DNA, the CDR3 is TGCAGCGTTGGGACCAGCGGGACTAGCACAGATACGCAGTATTTT. Residues: CSVGTSGTSTDTQYF. The chain employs TRBV29-1 and TRBJ2-3, with 7 positions matching TRBD2. CDR3 length equals 15 residues. Germline CDR1 reads SQVTM; CDR2 reads ANQGSEA. V dropped 4 bases and J dropped 0; count of bases not matched to a gene: 7.

The sample holds many counts of this clone. The rearrangement links TRBV4-2 to TRBJ2-5; no clear D. The CDR3 runs to 12 residues. The V gene's germline CDR1 is LGHNA and CDR2 YNFKEQ. Trimming cost V 0 bases and J 3 bases, with 2 bases left between them. The CDR3, as DNA: TGTGCCAGCAGCCAAGATAAAGAGACCCAGTACTTC. It specifies CASSQDKETQYF.

J is TRBJ1-3 and V is TRBV7-9; TRBD1 is a possible D gene (5 bases). Germline V CDR1 and CDR2: SEHNR, FQNEAQ (reference sequence). Trimming pared 4 bases from V and 1 base from J, leaving 14 bases between. The CDR3 loop spans 16 amino acids. CDR3 DNA: TGTGCCAGCAGCTCGAAGCAGGGAGGGTCTGGAAACACCATATATTTT. This encodes CASSSKQGGSGNTIYF.

V and J are TRBV5-5 and TRBJ2-7; 12 bases agree with TRBD1. The CDR3 sequence is 15 residues long. Germline lookup yields CDR1 SGHKS and CDR2 YYEKEE (reference sequence). J gave up 7 bases and V 4 bases, and 9 bases lay outside the gene matches. Here the CDR3 reads CASSRAGQGAREQYF. In DNA form, the CDR3 reads TGTGCCAGCAGCCGCGCGGGACAGGGGGCGAGAGAGCAGTACTTC.

Only one count was recorded for this clone. The CDR3 here is CASRETGRGTEAFF. The CDR3 coding sequence is TGTGCCAGCAGAGAGACAGGGCGGGGCACTGAAGCTTTCTTT. This chain joins TRBV25-1 and TRBJ1-1, with TRBD1 identical over 7 bases. This CDR3 is 14 amino acids long. The V gene end was trimmed by 6 bases and the J gene end by 4 bases; junction bases not matched to a gene: 8. Germline V gives CDR1 MGHDK, CDR2 SYGVNS.

The chain combines TRBV28 with TRBJ2-7; D tentatively reads TRBD1 or TRBD2 (5 bases each). The CDR3 extends over 15 amino acids. Germline lookup yields CDR1 MDHEN and CDR2 SYDVKM. V gave up 6 bases and J gave up 1 base, with 16 bases separating them. The DNA of the CDR3 is TGTGCCAGCAGCGTGGGTGGGGGATCGTCCTACGAGCAGTACTTC. Translation gives CASSVGGGSSYEQYF. The full variable domain, rest sourced from reference TRBV28 and TRBJ2-7, is DVKVTQSSRYLVKRTGEKVFLECVQDMDHENMFWYRQDPGLGLRLIYFSYDVKMKEKGDIPEGYSVSREKKERFSLILESASTNQTSMYLCASSVGGGSSYEQYFGPGTRLTVT.

The chain combines TRBV5-1 with TRBJ2-3; TRBD1 might be the D (6 bases). Germline lookup yields CDR1 SGHRS and CDR2 YFSETQ. Trimming removed 0 bases at V and 1 base at J, with 12 bases between. There are 16 residues in the CDR3. The CDR3 region is CASSLAYDRRTDTQYF. For the CDR3, the DNA is TGCGCCAGCAGCTTGGCATATGACAGGCGCACAGATACGCAGTATTTT.

The chain joins TRBV7-9 to TRBJ2-1, with a tentative D call TRBD1 (5 bases). Trimming left V 5 bases short and J 0 bases short, with 23 bases between. The CDR3 extends over 19 amino acids. Germline V gene lookup returns CDR1 SEHNR and CDR2 FQNEAQ (reference sequence). In DNA form, the CDR3 reads TGTGCCAGCAGCCCTGAAGGTGTGGGGCCACTCTCCTCCTACAATGAGCAGTTCTTC. Translating gives CASSPEGVGPLSSYNEQFF.

This chain joins TRBV5-4 and TRBJ2-3; 12 bases agree with TRBD2. J gave up 5 bases and V 4 bases, and 14 bases lay outside the gene matches. CDR3 length: 18 residues. The germline V gene encodes CDR1 SGHNT and CDR2 YYREEE (reference sequence). Here the CDR3 reads CASSQGRSSGRGVDTQYF. CDR3 DNA sequence: TGTGCCAGCAGCCAAGGACGGTCTAGCGGGAGGGGGGTAGATACGCAGTATTTT. Complete variable domain (other parts from reference TRBV5-4 and TRBJ2-3): ETGVTQSPTHLIKTRGQQVTLRCSSQSGHNTVSWYQQALGQGPQFIFQYYREEENGRGNFPPRFSGLQFPNYSSELNVNALELDDSALYLCASSQGRSSGRGVDTQYFGPGTRLTVL.

The chain employs TRBV29-1 and TRBJ2-2, with D possibly TRBD2 on 7 matching bases. Germline V gene lookup returns CDR1 SQVTM and CDR2 ANQGSEA. The germline V and J ends were trimmed by 7 bases and 7 bases, with 22 bases remaining between them. CDR3 size: 15 residues. CDR3 sequence: CSAERGRALGGELFF. The CDR3 DNA reads TGCAGCGCCGAGAGGGGGAGGGCCCTGGGCGGGGAGCTGTTTTTT.